One sample yielded the 22 T cell receptor beta chains listed below, sequenced in a study of cytomegalovirus exposure and HLA in healthy donors. Vbeta (60) and Jbeta (13) primers were used in the PCR. Assay: immunoSEQ multiplex PCR; the TCRdb copy retains only in-frame clones and omits some. Listed are 200,000 to 250,000 clones; roughly 0.98% falls within the top ten. Sequenced sample: PBMCs. These receptors were obtained from a woman in her 30s in good health and CMV-seropositive.

V gene TRBV6-5 combines with J gene TRBJ2-7, with 10 bases lining up with TRBD1. Germline trimming cut 6 bases from V and 3 bases from J; bases unmatched to any gene: 8. Germline values: CDR1 MNHEY, CDR2 SVGAGI. CDR3 length equals 15 residues. DNA for the CDR3: TGTGCCAGCAGACCGGGACAGGGGATCTACTACGAGCAGTACTTC. This gives the protein CASRPGQGIYYEQYF.

The chain recombines TRBV7-8 with TRBJ1-1; the D gene is possibly TRBD1 (5 bases). Per the germline V gene, CDR1 is SGHVS and CDR2 is FQNEAQ. The CDR3 totals 16 residues. V lost 3 bases, J lost 1 base, and 15 bases lay in between. The CDR3 loop is CASSFRQPYENTEAFF. DNA for the CDR3: TGTGCCAGCAGCTTCCGACAGCCATACGAGAACACTGAAGCTTTCTTT.

The J gene is TRBJ1-5, the V gene TRBV27; the D is unclear. CDR1 is MNHEY, CDR2 SMNVEV, per germline (reference sequence). The CDR3 has 16 residues. V gave up 3 bases and J gave up 1 base, with 13 bases separating them. The CDR3 is CASSLLTPPSNQPQHF. The CDR3 bases are TGTGCCAGCAGTTTGTTGACACCACCAAGCAATCAGCCCCAGCATTTT.

The genes are TRBV28 and TRBJ1-1; TRBD1 matches at 7 bases. The CDR3 runs to 15 residues. Looked up from germline, CDR1 is MDHEN and CDR2 is SYDVKM. After removal of 6 bases from V and 1 base from J, the junction contained 8 bases not matched to a gene. CDR3 coding DNA: TGTGCCAGCAGCCCACCAGGGGGTACGAACACTGAAGCTTTCTTT. Its protein product is CASSPPGGTNTEAFF.

The chain is built from TRBV4-1 and TRBJ1-2, with D tentatively TRBD1 (5 bases). The CDR3 sequence is 15 residues long. Germline CDR1 and CDR2: MGHRA and YSYEKL. The V gene lost 0 bases and the J gene lost 2 bases, with 10 bases spanning the gap. CDR3 DNA sequence: TGCGCCAGCAGCCAAGATAATAAGGGGAACTATGGCTACACCTTC. The encoded protein is CASSQDNKGNYGYTF.

V is TRBV4-3 and J is TRBJ1-5; no firm D call. Germline V gives CDR1 LGHNA, CDR2 YSLEER. The CDR3 consists of 17 residues. V lost 0 bases and J lost 0, with 12 bases in between. Written as DNA, the CDR3 is TGCGCCAGCAGCCAAGAAGCACAGCCATATAGCAATCAGCCCCAGCATTTT. Amino acids: CASSQEAQPYSNQPQHF.

The CDR3 reads CASSEGTGGHF. The CDR3 bases are TGTGCCAGCAGTGAAGGAACAGGGGGCCATTTT. The rearrangement links TRBV6-1 to TRBJ1-5; 9 bases fit TRBD1. Germline loops: CDR1 MNHNS, CDR2 SASEGT. This CDR3 has 11 residues. V dropped 1 base and J dropped 16; count of bases not matched to a gene: 2.

DNA of the CDR3: TGTGCTAGTGCCAATTCACACTACGAGCAGTACTTC. Protein product: CASANSHYEQYF. The J gene is TRBJ2-7, the V gene TRBV12-5; unclear D gene. V was shortened by 7 bases and J by 3 bases, with 10 bases between the two germline ends. The CDR3 length is 12 residues. The germline CDR1 and CDR2 sequences are LGHNT and FRNRAP.

This chain links TRBV18 with TRBJ2-7; D is possibly TRBD1 (6 bases). Looked up from germline, CDR1 is KGHSH and CDR2 is LQKENI. Trimming removed 3 bases from V and 0 bases from J, with 12 bases in between. The CDR3 loop spans 15 amino acids. For the CDR3, the DNA is TGTGCCAGCTCACCCTCTAGGGGGAGCTCCTACGAGCAGTACTTC. This translates into CASSPSRGSSYEQYF. The full variable domain, its missing parts supplied by reference TRBV18 and TRBJ2-7, is NAGVMQNPRHLVRRRGQEARLRCSPMKGHSHVYWYRQLPEEGLKFMVYLQKENIIDESGMPKERFSAEFPKEGPSILRIQQVVRGDSAAYFCASSPSRGSSYEQYFGPGTRLTVT.

V gene TRBV11-2 combines with J gene TRBJ2-7, with 10 bases matching TRBD2. Germline CDR1 is SGHAT and CDR2 is FQNNGV. V was pared by 5 bases and J by 3 bases, with 4 bases of the junction left unmatched. The CDR3 covers 14 residues. The CDR3 DNA is TGTGCCAGCAGCGCTAGCGGGGGACACTACGAGCAGTACTTC. This encodes CASSASGGHYEQYF.

V and J are TRBV5-1 and TRBJ1-6; D is unresolved. Germline V gene lookup returns CDR1 SGHRS and CDR2 YFSETQ. The CDR3 has 15 amino acids. V dropped 1 base and J dropped 7 bases, with 12 bases sitting between them. CDR3 sequence (DNA): TGCGCCAGCAGCTTGACCGGGGTCGGAAATTCACCCCTCCACTTT. Translating it yields CASSLTGVGNSPLHF.

J is TRBJ2-2 and V is TRBV2; D perhaps matches TRBD2 (6 bases). The germline V and J ends were trimmed by 9 bases and 3 bases, with 17 bases remaining between them. CDR1 and CDR2 from the germline V gene are SNHLY and FYNNEI. The CDR3 runs 15 residues. CDR3 DNA: TGTGCCAGTCACCTTGAGGGAGGATACACCGGGGAGCTGTTTTTT. This encodes CASHLEGGYTGELFF.

The chain links TRBV6-5 to TRBJ2-1; D unclear. The CDR3 has 14 amino acids. Trimming shortened V by 6 bases and J by 3 bases, and 12 bases separated the two germline ends. Germline V gives CDR1 MNHEY, CDR2 SVGAGI. CDR3 DNA sequence: TGTGCCAGCAGACGCGGCGAGGTCTACAATGAGCAGTTCTTC. It translates to CASRRGEVYNEQFF.

Concerning this clone: One junction end disagrees with the germline gene, perhaps due to a read error. V is TRBV2 and J is TRBJ1-4, with D possibly being TRBD1 (5 bases). Germline values: CDR1 SNHLY, CDR2 FYNNEI. This CDR3 spans 14 amino acids. The CDR3 sequence: CASSVRQIAGKLLF. The CDR3 DNA reads as TGTGCCAGCAGTGTTCGACAGATCGCGGGAAAACTGCTTTTT.

The chain links TRBV7-2 to TRBJ2-7; no reliable D call. CDR1 is SGHTA, CDR2 FQGNSA, per germline. The V gene lost 6 bases and the J gene lost 4 bases, with 10 bases spanning the gap. This CDR3 spans 12 amino acids. CDR3 coding DNA: TGTGCCAGCAGTCCCACTGGTTACGAGCAGTACTTC. Translated, it gives CASSPTGYEQYF.

The chain has TRBV7-2 and TRBJ1-4; D remains unclear. CDR1 is SGHTA, CDR2 FQGNSA, per germline. This CDR3 region has 15 residues. Trimming removed 2 bases at V and 0 bases at J, with 7 bases between. Here the CDR3 DNA reads TGTGCCAGCAGCTTAAGCAGCGCAACTAATGAAAAACTGTTTTTT. Translating it yields CASSLSSATNEKLFF.

The CDR3: CASSSGQGYNEQFF. CDR3 DNA sequence: TGTGCCAGCAGCTCCGGTCAGGGGTACAATGAGCAGTTCTTC. The chain combines TRBV11-2 with TRBJ2-1, with D possibly TRBD1 on 6 matching bases. This CDR3 contains 14 residues. Germline loops: CDR1 SGHAT, CDR2 FQNNGV. Trimming took 4 bases from V and 4 from J, leaving 11 bases between them. The full variable domain, its missing parts supplied by reference TRBV11-2 and TRBJ2-1, is EAGVAQSPRYKIIEKRQSVAFWCNPISGHATLYWYQQILGQGPKLLIQFQNNGVVDDSQLPKDRFSAERLKGVDSTLKIQPAKLEDSAVYLCASSSGQGYNEQFFGPGTRLTVL.

The V gene is TRBV2, the J gene TRBJ2-7; 9 positions match TRBD2. Germline V CDR1 and CDR2: SNHLY, FYNNEI. The CDR3 extends over 14 amino acids. J was trimmed by 0 bases and V by 6 bases; bases with no gene match: 3. CDR3 bases: TGTGCCAGCAGGCGGGAGGGCCCCTCCTACGAGCAGTACTTC. This translates into CASRREGPSYEQYF.

The V call is TRBV7-9, the J call TRBJ2-2, with unresolved D. This CDR3 region has 15 residues. CDR1 SEHNR and CDR2 FQNEAQ come from the germline V gene (reference sequence). The V gene lost 1 base and the J gene lost 4 bases, with 10 bases spanning the gap. In DNA, the CDR3 is TGTGCCAGCAGCTTAGGATCTAAAATCACCGGGGAGCTGTTTTTT. Protein: CASSLGSKITGELFF.

The V gene is TRBV7-9, the J gene TRBJ2-7; 14 positions agree with TRBD2. Germline assignment: CDR1 SEHNR and CDR2 FQNEAQ (reference sequence). CDR3 size: 16 residues. The trim removed 3 bases at V and 5 bases at J, leaving 6 bases unmatched. This CDR3 is CASSFQGLAGDNEQYF. CDR3 DNA: TGTGCCAGCAGCTTCCAGGGACTAGCGGGAGACAACGAGCAGTACTTC.

The chain combines TRBV5-4 with TRBJ2-3; the match to TRBD1 covers 7 bases. After removal of 4 bases from V and 0 bases from J, the junction contained 8 bases not matched to a gene. This CDR3 has 16 residues. The germline gives CDR1 SGHNT, CDR2 YYREEE (reference sequence). The CDR3 DNA reads TGTGCCAGCAGCCAGGGACAGCTCAGAAGCACAGATACGCAGTATTTT. This codes for CASSQGQLRSTDTQYF.

The gene calls are TRBV28 and TRBJ2-5; D gene unclear. The CDR3 contains 17 residues. Germline V gives CDR1 MDHEN, CDR2 SYDVKM. The ends were cut back, 4 bases at V and 2 bases at J, with 20 bases in the middle. The CDR3 sequence is CASSSYETSGPQETQYF. The CDR3 DNA is TGTGCCAGCAGTTCATATGAAACGTCAGGCCCTCAAGAGACCCAGTACTTC.